This TCR beta chain was sequenced during a study of PD-1 blockade in mismatch repair-deficient tumors. Study-wide context: Enrolled about 2012-2016, patients had progressing, pretreated mismatch repair-deficient cancers of over nine types. Study findings and constraints: Rapid post-treatment expansion, then contraction, generally preceding radiologic response, marked tumor-resident clones.

This clone was observed a few times. Its cognate antigen is unknown. Three pembrolizumab responders had their TCRs sequenced. This CDR3 is 16 amino acids long. V lost 0 bases and J lost 4, with 15 bases in between. CDR1 and CDR2 (germline): SGHVS, FNYEAQ. The protocol was immunoSEQ multiplex PCR, while the TCRdb copy is restricted to in-frame clones and leaves out a portion. The repertoire holds just under 80,000 clones, with approximately 80% as singletons. This TCR was recovered from an adult with mismatch repair-deficient cancer. V is TRBV7-6 and J is TRBJ1-1, with D unresolved. The input for sequencing was peripheral blood, taken 44 weeks after starting pembrolizumab. Here the CDR3 DNA reads TGTGCCAGCAGCTTAGCGCCTGCGGACCTTAGCACTGAAGCTTTCTTT. This codes for CASSLAPADLSTEAFF.